This T cell receptor (beta chain) is from a study of regulatory T cells in long-lasting Graves disease. Study-wide background: Prior antithyroid drug treatment in newly diagnosed Graves' patients lasted under 3 months. Study conclusions and caveats: Less diverse TCR repertoires were seen in persistent Graves' patients than in newly diagnosed ones.

In building TCR beta libraries, iRepertoire HTBI primers were used together with Arm-PCR of CDR3 regions. In TCRdb, the multiplex PCR reads were re-called with MiXCR into one record per CDR3 protein. The sample holds roughly 420,000 distinct CDR3 sequences, roughly 15% seen once. Indicated time point: newly diagnosed GD, antithyroid drugs for less than 3 months. The TCR library was made from RNA extracted from PBMCs. Per germline, CDR1 SGDLS and CDR2 YYNGEE. There are 16 residues in the CDR3. The ends were cut back, 0 bases at V and 5 bases at J, with 17 bases in the middle. This clonotype was found a few times. The antigen remains undetermined. These data are also associated with another study on T cells in Graves' hyperthyroidism and ophthalmopathy.

The chain carries TRBV9 and TRBJ2-5, with D possibly TRBD1 on 5 matching bases. The sequence came from a woman in her forties or fifties with Graves disease. The material was peripheral blood mononuclear cells (PBMCs), obtained at new diagnosis, from a patient treated with antithyroid drugs. CDR3 in DNA: TGTGCCAGCAGCGTAGAGAGGTCGGCGTCAGGGGAGACCCAGTACTTC. It specifies CASSVERSASGETQYF.